The TCR beta chain described here comes from a study of cytomegalovirus exposure and HLA in healthy donors (TCRdb year 2017). Looking at the study overall: According to an earlier analysis of a few hundred of the donors, about 179 million T cells yielded over 100 million unique TCR beta sequences and more than 250 Gb of sequence data. Roughly 300 gigabases of sequencing data and 70 million to 100 million unique TCR sequences made up an early release that covered around 640 HLA-typed donors. The genetic ancestry cluster associated with self-reported Caucasian donors included 70% to 85% of the roughly 400 genotyped donors. The study was designed to test whether signatures of past pathogen exposure could be identified by cataloging public T cell receptors. The study used immunosequencing to profile the T cell repertoires of approximately 690 subjects and linked those repertoires to cytomegalovirus serostatus. A separate validation cohort of approximately 120 different subjects was used in addition to the 666-subject first cohort. The study combined high-throughput TCR immunosequencing, statistical association of individual TCRs with disease status, and machine learning to predict cytomegalovirus infection status. A later analysis re-examined previously published TCR beta repertoires from just over 650 donors and added high-resolution HLA genotyping to investigate patterns of TCR occurrence. The later analysis used no new phenotypic data to find candidate immune exposures, relying instead on TCR beta sequences and their occurrence across donors. In an earlier analysis of about 590 of the donors, high-throughput TCR beta sequencing was used to judge whether each TCR beta V gene segment behaved as functional or pseudogenic. Donor age, sex, ethnicity and CMV serostatus were compiled alongside the repertoire data. A later genetic analysis took genome-wide SNP genotypes for about 65% of the roughly 670 donors and used that subset as a discovery cohort. Every repertoire in the discovery cohort had been generated on one and the same sequencing platform. Class I and class II HLA loci were covered by the typing at four-digit resolution. The number of typed donors differed by locus: roughly 620-630 for A, B, C, DRB1 and DQB1; some 500 for DQA1; approximately 610 for DPA1; and about 470 for DPB1. A few DR-DQ haplotypes were handled as single units for association and clustering because linkage in the cohort was strong. Among roughly 400 genotyped donors of the cohort, an average of roughly 230,000 unique TCR beta nucleotide sequences was sequenced per donor, of which 15% to 20% were non-productive.

A note on this clone: Its binding antigen is unknown. The input lacks base qualities; no much larger clone sits a single base away.

To prepare the library, the immunoSEQ multiplex PCR assay was applied. For the multiplex PCR, a mixture combining 60 forward primers for TCR Vbeta segments and 13 reverse primers for TCR Jbeta segments was used. The CDR3 region of rearranged TCR beta genes was amplified from genomic DNA by a multiplex PCR assay. On the Illumina HiSeq System, the amplified TCR beta libraries were sequenced as 87-base-pair reads. The authors' pipeline ran thus. A later analysis tallied tens of millions of unique TCR beta chains across the 700 or so repertoires, and around 10 million of those chains were shared by two or more donors. To remove PCR and sequencing errors, raw reads were error-corrected and collapsed into unique sequences using a nearest-neighbor algorithm that merged closely related sequences. CDR3 sequences were aligned to IMGT reference sequences to assign V, D and J gene segments. For a sequence to be retained, at least a six-nucleotide match to both a V gene segment and a J gene segment was required. A rearrangement was called productive if the CDR3 had no stop codons and remained in frame with V and J, and every other rearrangement was called non-productive. Following IMGT convention, CDR3 was defined as the stretch from the second conserved V-encoded cysteine to the conserved J-encoded phenylalanine. Sequences without an unambiguous match to a single V gene segment were excluded from the earlier analysis of 587 of the donors. An earlier analysis of 500 to 600 of the donors classified V segments as functional when productive rearrangements were above 56.7% and as segregating when the standard deviation between donors was above 5%. A statistical classification framework was built to diagnose cytomegalovirus status from the catalog of TCR beta chain sequences. In a later analysis, V and J genes were assigned by comparing TCR nucleotide sequences against IMGT/GENE-DB human TR gene sequences. Using the TCRdist pipeline, a later analysis assigned CDR3 sequences along with most-parsimonious VDJ recombination scenarios. In a later analysis, each TCR beta chain was defined by its CDR3 amino acid sequence together with its V-gene family, and reads lacking a unique V-gene family were excluded. As a way to deal with suspected cross-contamination and a sequencing artifact, a later analysis dropped 500 to 700 nucleotide sequences that were highly shared and had low generation probability. A later analysis calculated a clonal expansion index for each public chain from normalized within-repertoire ranks of inferred template counts. In a later analysis, generation probabilities were computed using a VDJ recombination model fitted to out-of-frame rearrangements, and the results were checked against IGoR. Hypergeometric tests were used in a later analysis to score TCR-TCR, TCR-HLA and TCR-CMV co-occurrence, with a repertoire-size bias correction applied to the TCR pairs. A later analysis estimated false discovery rates by permuting HLA or CMV assignments 20 times. In a later analysis, co-occurring TCRs were grouped with DBSCAN, and TCRdist sequence similarity was added when clustering was performed within HLA-allele-positive subsets. Repertoires with fewer than 30,000 or more than 120,000 public chains, plus five repertoires with anomalous nucleotide sharing, were excluded from co-occurrence clustering. TCRdb took this table from immuneACCESS and kept in-frame rearrangements with V and J called. Such tables lack part of the clones; where checked against another copy, unresolved V genes explain under half of the gap, and the rest is unexplained. V, J and clone size were drawn from that table, and D and trimming were deduced from the DNA. Counted in this sample were 65,000 to 85,000 clones; about 66% of them appeared once. The ten largest clones represent 4.9% of the sample.

The paper as a whole reports these results and caveats: The only immune exposure information available for the cohort was CMV serostatus. A later analysis found that most CMV-associated TCR beta chains appeared HLA-restricted, with HLA associations seemingly driven largely by CMV exposure. A later genetic analysis associated a missense DCLRE1C variant with V-gene and J-gene trimming of TCR beta chains, and an independent cohort replicated the association. According to a later analysis, parvovirus B19, influenza, CMV and Epstein-Barr virus appeared linked to several top co-occurrence clusters. Correlated functional status among segregating V segments might be attributable to linkage disequilibrium, but an unknown experimental factor could not be ruled out. This cohort had only TCR beta chains sequenced, and the lack of alpha or paired-chain data limited which features could be detected. Some IMGT-functional V segments, including TRBV6-2 and TRBV6-3, could not be distinguished by the 87-base-pair reads and were therefore excluded. The classifier was reported to diagnose cytomegalovirus status with high specificity and sensitivity in both the original and validation cohorts. In a later analysis, HLA-associated TCR beta chains were found to be more clonally expanded and to have lower generation probabilities than equally common non-associated chains. According to the authors, the approach could potentially be generalized to other disease states and immunological phenotypes. The study gave a list of roughly 150 TCR beta chains associated with cytomegalovirus. Because counts were too low, about 18 rarely observed V segments, including chromosome 9 orphons, were excluded from the earlier analysis of some 540 of the donors. Most TCR sequences were seen in very few donors, while some public TCRs were found in many individuals. Broadly in line with IMGT annotations, most TCR beta V segments showed up in productive rearrangements about 87% or about 30% of the time in an earlier analysis of around 600 of the donors. Sequencing depth was assumed to be roughly uniform across donors in the presence/absence analyses, though that assumption may not hold. A further reported finding was that TCR beta sequences accurately predicted the HLA-A and HLA-B alleles for most subjects in the first cohort. In a later analysis, the rate of TCR association differed among HLA loci, with DRB1 alleles having the most associated TCRs and HLA-C alleles having the fewest. Compared with the roughly 700-donor mean, donors in an Asian-associated ancestry cluster had fewer N-insertions in productive TCRs, according to a later genetic analysis. When HLA alleles, especially DR and DQ, strongly co-occurred, TCR associations were difficult to assign to individual alleles. Because HLA typing was missing for some donors at each locus, association tests included only the typed subset. In vitro tests confirmed that a few of the cytomegalovirus-associated TCR beta chains recognize cytomegalovirus antigens. The sequencing pipeline was judged likely to have produced a cluster of highly shared sequence variants as a technical artifact. A later analysis associated 16,951 TCR beta sequences with specific HLA alleles at a false discovery rate of 0.05.

The CDR3 has 14 amino acids, counting the end cysteine and phenylalanine. Only the CDR3 region is kept as DNA, spanning 42 bases read in frame from base 1. V is pared back by 7 bases and J by 2 bases, with 14 bases lying between the germline termini. CDR1 SEHNR and CDR2 FQNEAQ were looked up in the germline V gene (reference sequence). In total, roughly 670 healthy bone marrow donors made up the cohort. At the time of sampling, all cohort members were nominally healthy, though unrecorded immune exposures were likely present. The donor tested CMV seropositive, placing the donor among the 290 or so seropositive members of the cohort. A peripheral blood sample was provided by each donor, and peripheral blood mononuclear cells were used for TCR beta sequencing. The Qiagen DNeasy Blood Extraction Kit was used to extract genomic DNA from the blood cell samples.

The chain is made from TRBV7-9 and TRBJ2-5, with a weak D call of TRBD1 (5 bases match). The sample taken for sequencing was PBMCs. This TCR was sampled from a man aged 60-69 years in good health and CMV-seropositive. The CDR3 here reads CASTVRDRQETQYF. The nucleotide sequence reads TGTGCCAGCACCGTGAGAGACAGACAAGAGACCCAGTACTTC.